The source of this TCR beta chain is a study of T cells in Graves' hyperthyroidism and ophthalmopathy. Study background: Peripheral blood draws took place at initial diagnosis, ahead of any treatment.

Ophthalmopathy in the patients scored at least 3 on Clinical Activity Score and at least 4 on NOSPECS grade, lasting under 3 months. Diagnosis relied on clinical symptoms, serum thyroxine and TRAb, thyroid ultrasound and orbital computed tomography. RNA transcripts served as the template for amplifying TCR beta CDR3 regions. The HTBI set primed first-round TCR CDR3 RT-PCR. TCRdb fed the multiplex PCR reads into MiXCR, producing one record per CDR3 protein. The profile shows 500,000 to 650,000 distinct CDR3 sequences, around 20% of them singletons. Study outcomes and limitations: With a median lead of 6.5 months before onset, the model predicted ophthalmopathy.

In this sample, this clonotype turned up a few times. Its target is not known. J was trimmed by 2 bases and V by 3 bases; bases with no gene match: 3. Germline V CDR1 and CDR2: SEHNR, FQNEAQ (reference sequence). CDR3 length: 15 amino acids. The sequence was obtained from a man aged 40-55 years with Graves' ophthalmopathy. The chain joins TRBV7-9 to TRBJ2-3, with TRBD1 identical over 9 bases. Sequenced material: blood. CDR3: CASSFWTGDTDTQYF. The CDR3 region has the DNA TGTGCCAGCAGCTTCTGGACAGGGGACACAGATACGCAGTATTTT.